In this sample, the clone carrying this T cell receptor (beta chain) turned up a few times. Its antigen is not identified. In building TCR beta libraries, iRepertoire HTBI primers were used together with Arm-PCR of CDR3 regions. A single record per CDR3 protein comes from TCRdb applying MiXCR to the multiplex PCR reads. The top ten clones hold approximately 12% of a sample with 400,000 to 550,000 distinct CDR3 sequences, over 15% of them seen once. The data were taken from a study of regulatory T cells in long-lasting Graves disease. Study details: Newly diagnosed Graves' patients took antithyroid drugs under 3 months.

The time point: newly diagnosed GD, antithyroid drugs for less than 3 months. The authors made the TCR library using RNA they extracted from PBMCs. Findings and limits, study-wide: Fewer public clonotypes were shared by new patients (966) than by persistent patients (about 3,000).

Germline V gene sequence: CDR1 MNHNS, CDR2 SASEGT. Trimming left V 8 bases short and J 2 bases short, with 13 bases between. CDR3 size: 13 residues. A further study also used this sample, focusing on T cells in Graves' hyperthyroidism and ophthalmopathy. That paper notes: The study left out patients who had uncontrolled infection, other autoimmune disease, pregnancy or lactation.

The genes are TRBV6-1 and TRBJ2-7; D might be TRBD1 (5 bases). The receptor was derived from a woman in her twenties or thirties with Graves disease. The material was peripheral blood mononuclear cells (PBMCs), obtained at new diagnosis, from a patient treated with antithyroid drugs. For the CDR3, the DNA is TGTGCCAGCGCCAAGACAGCCACCTACGAGCAGTACTTC. Encoded protein: CASAKTATYEQYF.